The text below deals with one T cell receptor beta chain. The antigen is not known. PCR was performed a second time for roughly 6 to 12 cycles using a sample-barcoded 5' primer and a J-beta primer mix. TCRdb recomputed calls from the 5' RACE reads with MiXCR, one row per CDR3 protein. The repertoire has roughly 800,000 distinct CDR3 sequences, roughly 64% of them found once; the top ten carry approximately 20%. Every sample yielded at least 6 million isolated PBMCs. These data belong to a study of blood T cells in healthy people across ages. Overall study context: Using template switching, researchers captured about one barcoded beta molecule for each two T cells. Study findings and constraints: Both naive CD4+ cell counts and diversity were greater in long-lived donors than in aged donors. Donor CMV status, an unknown factor, possibly confounded changes in expanded clonotypes.

The CDR3 loop spans 13 amino acids. Trimming removed 1 base at V and 2 bases at J, with 9 bases between. The germline V gene has CDR1 DFQATT and CDR2 SNEGSKA (reference sequence). The rearrangement joins TRBV20-1 to TRBJ2-7; no clear D gene. The material sequenced was blood. The TCR was taken from a man aged 25 to 40 in good health. The DNA for the CDR3 is TGCAGTGCTAGAGCCCCAGGAACCTACGAGCAGTACTTC. It encodes CSARAPGTYEQYF.